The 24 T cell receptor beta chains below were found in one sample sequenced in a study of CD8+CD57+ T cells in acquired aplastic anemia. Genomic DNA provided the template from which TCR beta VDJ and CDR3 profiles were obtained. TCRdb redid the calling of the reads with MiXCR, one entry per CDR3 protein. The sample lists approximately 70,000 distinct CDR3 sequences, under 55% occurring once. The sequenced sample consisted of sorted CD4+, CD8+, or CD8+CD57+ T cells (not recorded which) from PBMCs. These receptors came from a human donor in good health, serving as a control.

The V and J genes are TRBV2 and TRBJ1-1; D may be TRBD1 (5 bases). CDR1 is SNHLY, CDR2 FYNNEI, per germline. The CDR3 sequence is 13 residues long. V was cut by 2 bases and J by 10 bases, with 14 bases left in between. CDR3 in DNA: TGTGCCAGCAGTGAAAATTGGGTCAGGGCAGCTTTCTTT. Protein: CASSENWVRAAFF.

DNA of the CDR3: TGTGCCAGCAGCCGACTAGCGGGGTCACAAGAGACCCAGTACTTC. Translation: CASSRLAGSQETQYF. The chain uses TRBV7-6 and TRBJ2-5, with 11 bases identical to TRBD2. Trimming cost V 5 bases and J 2 bases; bases outside gene matches: 4. The germline V gene has CDR1 SGHVS and CDR2 FNYEAQ. The CDR3 is 15 residues long.

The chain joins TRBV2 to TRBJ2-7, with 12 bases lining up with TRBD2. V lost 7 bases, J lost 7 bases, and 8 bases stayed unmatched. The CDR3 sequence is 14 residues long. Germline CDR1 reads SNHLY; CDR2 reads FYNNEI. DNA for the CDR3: TGTGCCAGCACCCTAGCGGGAGGGCCGGGAGAGCAGTACTTC. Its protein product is CASTLAGGPGEQYF. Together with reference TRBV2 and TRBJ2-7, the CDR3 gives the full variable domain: EPEVTQTPSHQVTQMGQEVILRCVPISNHLYFYWYRQILGQKVEFLVSFYNNEISEKSEIFDDQFSVERPDGSNFTLKIRSTKLEDSAMYFCASTLAGGPGEQYFGPGTRLTVT.

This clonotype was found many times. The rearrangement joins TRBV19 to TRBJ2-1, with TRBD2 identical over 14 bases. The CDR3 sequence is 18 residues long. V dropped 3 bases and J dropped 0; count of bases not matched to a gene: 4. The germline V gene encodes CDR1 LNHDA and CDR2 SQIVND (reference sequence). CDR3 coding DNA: TGTGCCAGTAGTATTCGCGGACTAGCGGGAGGCTCCTACAATGAGCAGTTCTTC. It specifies CASSIRGLAGGSYNEQFF.

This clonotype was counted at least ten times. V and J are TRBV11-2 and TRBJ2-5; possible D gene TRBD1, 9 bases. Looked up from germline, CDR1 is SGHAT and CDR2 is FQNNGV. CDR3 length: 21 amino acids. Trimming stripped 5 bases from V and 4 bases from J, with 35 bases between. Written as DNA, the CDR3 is TGTGCCAGCAGCCGAATACAGACAGGGGGTGCTTTGGGAAGCGGGAGAGAGACCCAGTACTTC. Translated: CASSRIQTGGALGSGRETQYF.

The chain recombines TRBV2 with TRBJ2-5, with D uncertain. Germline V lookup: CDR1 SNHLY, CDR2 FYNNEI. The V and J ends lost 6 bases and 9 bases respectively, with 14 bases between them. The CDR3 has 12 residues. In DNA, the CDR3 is TGTGCCAGCAGGGCGCTTACGGAGCCCCAGTACTTC. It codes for CASRALTEPQYF.

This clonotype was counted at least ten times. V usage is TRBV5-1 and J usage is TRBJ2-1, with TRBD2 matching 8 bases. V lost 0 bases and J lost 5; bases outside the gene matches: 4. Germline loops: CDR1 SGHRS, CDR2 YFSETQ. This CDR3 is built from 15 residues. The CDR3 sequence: CASSLVAGQNNEQFF. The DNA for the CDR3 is TGCGCCAGCAGCTTGGTAGCGGGACAAAACAATGAGCAGTTCTTC.

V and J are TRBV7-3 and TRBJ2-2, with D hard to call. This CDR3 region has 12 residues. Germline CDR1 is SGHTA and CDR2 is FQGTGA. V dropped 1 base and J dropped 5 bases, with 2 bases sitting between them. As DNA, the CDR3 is TGTGCCAGCAGCTTAAGAACCGGGGAGCTGTTTTTT. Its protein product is CASSLRTGELFF.

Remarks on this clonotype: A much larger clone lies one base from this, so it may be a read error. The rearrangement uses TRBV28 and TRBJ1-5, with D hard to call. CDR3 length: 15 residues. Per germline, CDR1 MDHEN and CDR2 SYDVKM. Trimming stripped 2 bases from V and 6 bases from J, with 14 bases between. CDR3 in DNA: TGTGCCAGCAGTTTACGCGGGAAAGGCATTCAGCCCCAGCATTTT. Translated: CASSLRGKGIQPQHF.

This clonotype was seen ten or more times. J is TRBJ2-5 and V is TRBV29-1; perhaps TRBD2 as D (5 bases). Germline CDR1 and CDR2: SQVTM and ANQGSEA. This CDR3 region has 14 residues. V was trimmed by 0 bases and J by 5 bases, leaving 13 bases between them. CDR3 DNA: TGCAGCGTTGAAGATACGGGAACCACCGAGACCCAGTACTTC. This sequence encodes CSVEDTGTTETQYF.

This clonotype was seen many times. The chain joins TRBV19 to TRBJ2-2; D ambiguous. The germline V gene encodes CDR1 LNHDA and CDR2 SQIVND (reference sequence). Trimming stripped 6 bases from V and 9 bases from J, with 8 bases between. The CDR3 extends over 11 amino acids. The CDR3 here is CASRNSRELFF. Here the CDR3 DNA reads TGTGCCAGTAGAAATTCCAGGGAGCTGTTTTTT.

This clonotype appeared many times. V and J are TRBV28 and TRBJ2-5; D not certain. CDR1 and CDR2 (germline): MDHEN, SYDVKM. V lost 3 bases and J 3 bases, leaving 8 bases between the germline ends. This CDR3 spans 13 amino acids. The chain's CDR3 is CASSLNLKETQYF. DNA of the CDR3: TGTGCCAGCAGTTTGAACCTAAAAGAGACCCAGTACTTC.

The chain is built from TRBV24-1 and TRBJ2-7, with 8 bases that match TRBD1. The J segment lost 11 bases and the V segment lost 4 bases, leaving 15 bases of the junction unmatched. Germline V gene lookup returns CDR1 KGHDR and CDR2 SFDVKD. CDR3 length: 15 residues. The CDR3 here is CATSDRTGKRSGEYF. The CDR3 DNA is TGTGCCACCAGTGACAGGACAGGGAAACGGTCCGGGGAGTACTTC.

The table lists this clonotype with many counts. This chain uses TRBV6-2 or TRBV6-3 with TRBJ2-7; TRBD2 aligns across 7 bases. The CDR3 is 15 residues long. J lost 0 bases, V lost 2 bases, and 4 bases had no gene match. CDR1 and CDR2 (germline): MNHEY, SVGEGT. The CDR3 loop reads CASSYPRGSSYEQYF. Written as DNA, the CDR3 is TGTGCCAGCAGTTACCCCCGCGGGAGCTCCTACGAGCAGTACTTC.

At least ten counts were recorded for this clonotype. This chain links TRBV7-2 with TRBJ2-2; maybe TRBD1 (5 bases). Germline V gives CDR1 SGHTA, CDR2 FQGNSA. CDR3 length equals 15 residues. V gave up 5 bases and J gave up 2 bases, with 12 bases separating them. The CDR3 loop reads CASSLRTRNTGELFF. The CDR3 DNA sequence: TGTGCCAGCAGCCTACGGACACGTAACACCGGGGAGCTGTTTTTT.

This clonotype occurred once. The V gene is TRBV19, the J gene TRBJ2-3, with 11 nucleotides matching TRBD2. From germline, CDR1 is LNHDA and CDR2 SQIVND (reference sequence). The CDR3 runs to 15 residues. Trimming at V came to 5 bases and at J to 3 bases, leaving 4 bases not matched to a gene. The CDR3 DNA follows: TGTGCCAGTAGTCTGGGACTAGCGGAAACAGATACGCAGTATTTT. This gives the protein CASSLGLAETDTQYF.

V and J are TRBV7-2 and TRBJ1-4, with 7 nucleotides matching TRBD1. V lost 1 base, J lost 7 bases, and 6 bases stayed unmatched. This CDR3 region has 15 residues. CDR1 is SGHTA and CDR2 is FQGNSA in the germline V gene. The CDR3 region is CASSLGQGSGEKLFF. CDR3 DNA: TGTGCCAGCAGCTTAGGACAGGGATCGGGTGAAAAACTGTTTTTT.

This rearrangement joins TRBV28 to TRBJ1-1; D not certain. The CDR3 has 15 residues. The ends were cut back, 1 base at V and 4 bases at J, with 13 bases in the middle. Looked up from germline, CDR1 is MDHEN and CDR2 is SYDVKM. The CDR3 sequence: CASSLLVKGFTEAFF. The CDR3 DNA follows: TGTGCCAGCAGTTTATTGGTTAAGGGCTTCACTGAAGCTTTCTTT.

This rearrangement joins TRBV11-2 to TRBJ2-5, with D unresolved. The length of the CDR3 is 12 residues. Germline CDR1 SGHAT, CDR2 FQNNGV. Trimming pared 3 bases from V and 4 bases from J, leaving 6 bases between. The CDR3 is CASSLMRETQYF. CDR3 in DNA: TGTGCCAGCAGCTTGATGAGAGAGACCCAGTACTTC.

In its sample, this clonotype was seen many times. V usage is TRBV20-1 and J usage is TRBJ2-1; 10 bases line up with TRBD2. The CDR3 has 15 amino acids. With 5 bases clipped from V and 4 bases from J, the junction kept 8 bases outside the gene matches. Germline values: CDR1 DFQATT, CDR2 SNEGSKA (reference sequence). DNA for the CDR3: TGCAGTGCTTATTTAGCGGGAGGACGATACAATGAGCAGTTCTTC. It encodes CSAYLAGGRYNEQFF.

In DNA, the CDR3 is TGCGCCAGCAGTGAGTCACGTAATAGGGCTAGCGGGTATGGCTACACCTTC. As protein: CASSESRNRASGYGYTF. The rearrangement uses TRBV10-1 and TRBJ1-2; D gene unclear. This CDR3 is built from 17 residues. The germline V gene has CDR1 WNHNN and CDR2 SYGVQD (reference sequence). The V gene lost 0 bases and the J gene lost 5 bases, with 19 bases spanning the gap.

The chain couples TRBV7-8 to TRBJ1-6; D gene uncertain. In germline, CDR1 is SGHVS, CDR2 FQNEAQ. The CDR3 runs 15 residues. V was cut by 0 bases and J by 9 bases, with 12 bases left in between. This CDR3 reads CASSLAREASSPLHF. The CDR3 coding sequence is TGTGCCAGCAGCTTAGCTAGGGAGGCGAGTTCACCCCTCCACTTT. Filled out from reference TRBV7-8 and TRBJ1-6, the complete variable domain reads GAGVSQSPRYKVAKRGQDVALRCDPISGHVSLFWYQQALGQGPEFLTYFQNEAQLDKSGLPSDRFFAERPEGSVSTLKIQRTQQEDSAVYLCASSLAREASSPLHFGNGTRLTVT.

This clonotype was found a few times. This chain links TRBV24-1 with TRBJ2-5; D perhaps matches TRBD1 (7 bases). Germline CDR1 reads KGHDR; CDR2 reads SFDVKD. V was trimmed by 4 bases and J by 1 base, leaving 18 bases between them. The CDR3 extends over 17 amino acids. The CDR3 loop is CATSDRRGTGGQETQYF. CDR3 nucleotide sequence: TGTGCCACCAGTGACCGCAGGGGGACCGGGGGCCAAGAGACCCAGTACTTC.

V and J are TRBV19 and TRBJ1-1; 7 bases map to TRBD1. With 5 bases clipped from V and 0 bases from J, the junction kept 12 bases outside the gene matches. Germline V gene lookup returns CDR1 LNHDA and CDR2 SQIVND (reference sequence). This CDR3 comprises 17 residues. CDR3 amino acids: CASSASSGQSMNTEAFF. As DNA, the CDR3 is TGTGCCAGTAGTGCCTCCTCGGGACAGTCGATGAACACTGAAGCTTTCTTT.